A single TCR beta chain is shown here with its context. What this receptor recognizes is not known. Per-base quality was not reported, and no clone a single base away is much larger than it. TCRbeta CDR3 regions were amplified from genomic DNA by means of the immunoSEQ Assay, a bias-controlled multiplex PCR. The authors' pipeline ran thus. The number of nucleated cells in each sample was estimated from the amplification of reference gene primers within the assay. Sequence reads were collapsed and filtered to measure the absolute abundance of every unique TCRbeta CDR3 rearrangement. For each sample, productive Simpson clonality was calculated as the square root of Simpson's diversity index over productive rearrangements. The immuneACCESS repertoire file appears here via TCRdb, limited to in-frame rearrangements. These files lack a portion of the clones; in checked studies, under half of the deficit traces to unresolved V genes, and the cause of the others is not known. That table supplies the V and J calls and clone size; D and trimming were determined from the DNA. For this sample there are a few hundred thousand clones; roughly 90% appear just once. 1.7% of the sample is taken by the ten largest.

Reading from cysteine to phenylalanine, the CDR3 counts 16 amino acids. Kept here is only the CDR3 DNA, which spans 48 bases and is read in frame from base 1. The germline V gene encodes CDR1 SGHRS and CDR2 YFSETQ. V is trimmed back by 6 bases and J by 0 bases, and the junction contains 3 bases that no gene match accounts for. The data originate from a study of blood T cell repertoires in COVID-19 (dated by TCRdb to about 2020). For the wider study: The collaborator samples originated in the United States, Italy and Spain and spanned the acute and convalescent phases of COVID-19. The material from the prospective study consisted of cDNA or gDNA derived from T cells, B-cell-depleted T cells, or PBMCs. The dataset comprised deeply sampled blood TCRbeta repertoires from subjects exposed to, actively infected with, or recovered from COVID-19. The repertoires were released in a freely available public database meant as a resource for research on the immune response to SARS-CoV-2. Samples were obtained from the ongoing ImmuneRACE study (first 160 participants) and from some 1,300 subjects provided by 6 global collaborators. Nearly every sample came with metadata listing a de-identified subject ID, COVID-19 status, age in years and sex. Where available, HLA class I and class II types were taken from metadata supplied by the sample provider and were not determined by assay-based typing. Overall study results and their limits: The quantity of clinical and demographic metadata differed by source and by participant and was supplied without curation.

Participants in the prospective study were aged about 18 to 90 years, lived in about two dozen United States geographic areas, and enrolled through a virtual design. In the prospective study, participants were assigned to cohorts based on the clinical history participants reported in a screening survey and a study questionnaire. Each participant in the prospective study had whole blood, serum and a nasopharyngeal or oropharyngeal swab collected by mobile phlebotomists. Prospective study participants could optionally give additional blood draws and questionnaires over an approximately two-month period. Before DNA extraction, prospective study blood samples were shipped either frozen or at room temperature.

The sequenced sample consisted of PBMCs or T cells enriched from blood (not recorded which). In this chain, TRBV5-1 is recombined with TRBJ2-1, and TRBD2 aligns with 13 junction nucleotides. The TCR comes from a woman aged 18-30 years with acute COVID-19. CDR3 protein: CASKLAGGSSYNEQFF. The bases are TGCGCCAGCAAACTAGCGGGAGGGAGCTCCTACAATGAGCAGTTCTTC.